These 2 T cell receptor beta chains originate from one sample sequenced in a study of blood T cell repertoires in COVID-19 (dated by TCRdb to 2020 to 2022). Library prep was done by the immunoSEQ multiplex PCR assay. TCRdb re-hosts the immuneACCESS table, in-frame sequences only. Its copies lack some clones; in the studies checked, an unresolved V gene accounts for under half of them, and the cause for the rest is not known. The sample data list about 130,000 clones, and more than 75% of these were observed just once. The ten largest make up over 10% of the sample. The specimen sequenced was peripheral blood. The receptors originated from a woman aged 70 to 79 with COVID-19, enrolled during active disease.

This chain joins TRBV3-1 (or the pseudogene TRBV3-2) and TRBJ2-4; tentatively, D is TRBD2 (6 bases). Germline V CDR1 and CDR2: LGHDT, YNNKEL (reference sequence). The CDR3 is 16 amino acids. V lost 4 bases, J lost 0 bases, and 13 bases lay in between. This CDR3 is CASSPRMGGAKNIQYF. In DNA, the CDR3 is TGTGCCAGCAGCCCCCGTATGGGGGGAGCCAAAAACATTCAGTACTTC.

This clone was observed once. This chain connects TRBV5-1 to TRBJ2-7; 8 bases agree with TRBD1. Looked up from germline, CDR1 is SGHRS and CDR2 is YFSETQ. The CDR3 totals 14 residues. Losses at the gene ends were 3 bases for V and 5 bases for J; bases not matched to a gene: 7. CDR3 residues: CASSYGQGINEQYF. The DNA of the CDR3 is TGCGCCAGCAGCTACGGACAGGGAATCAACGAGCAGTACTTC.